This entry features one T cell receptor beta chain sequence. These data are taken from a study of cytomegalovirus exposure and HLA in healthy donors. Per germline, CDR1 LNHDA and CDR2 SQIVND (reference sequence). With 3 bases clipped from V and 0 bases from J, the junction kept 6 bases outside the gene matches. The CDR3 loop spans 17 amino acids. The PCR employed 60 Vbeta primers together with 13 Jbeta primers. The assay was immunoSEQ multiplex PCR, and TCRdb's table has in-frame clones only and misses some. Of about 76,000 clones listed, approximately 81% are singletons. The genes are TRBV19 and TRBJ1-5; TRBD1 aligns across 9 bases. Sequencing was carried out using PBMCs. The origin of this receptor is a woman aged 35 to 49 in good health and CMV-seropositive. CDR3 region: CASSIRDRAYSNQPQHF. CDR3 nucleotide sequence: TGTGCCAGTAGTATTAGGGACAGGGCTTATAGCAATCAGCCCCAGCATTTT.